This entry features one T cell receptor beta chain sequence. Libraries were prepared by immunoSEQ multiplex PCR; TCRdb keeps only in-frame clonotypes and omits some of them. Of 40,000 to 50,000 clones listed, less than 95% are singletons. This sample is drawn from a study of control samples from healthy donors and cancer patients. This receptor was identified in a man in his 60s in good health. Sequenced sample: blood.

CDR3 protein: CASSLISGRVHNEQFF. DNA of the CDR3: TGTGCCAGCAGTTTAATTAGCGGGAGAGTTCACAATGAGCAGTTCTTC. This sequence joins TRBV28 and TRBJ2-1, with 9 bases fitting TRBD2. The germline V gene encodes CDR1 MDHEN and CDR2 SYDVKM. The CDR3 contains 16 residues. The trim removed 2 bases at V and 5 bases at J, leaving 7 bases unmatched.